This T cell receptor beta chain was identified in a study of blood T cell repertoires in COVID-19. Study-level information: From T cells, B-cell-depleted T cells, or PBMCs came the material, which was cDNA or gDNA.

V lost 4 bases to trimming and J lost 2 bases; unmatched junction nucleotides: 8. The germline gives CDR1 SGHAT, CDR2 FQDESV (reference sequence). This CDR3 comprises 15 residues. The repertoire was sequenced with immunoSEQ multiplex PCR; TCRdb's copy has only in-frame clones and lacks some. The top ten hold around 2.6% of the sample, which has around 70,000 clones, more than 85% seen once. The specimen was peripheral blood. The chain has TRBV11-1 and TRBJ2-7; 7 bases align to TRBD1. The sequence came from a middle-aged man with COVID-19, enrolled during active disease. The CDR3 DNA is TGTGCCAGCAGCTCCGATGACAGGGCGGCCTACGAGCAGTACTTC. This codes for CASSSDDRAAYEQYF.